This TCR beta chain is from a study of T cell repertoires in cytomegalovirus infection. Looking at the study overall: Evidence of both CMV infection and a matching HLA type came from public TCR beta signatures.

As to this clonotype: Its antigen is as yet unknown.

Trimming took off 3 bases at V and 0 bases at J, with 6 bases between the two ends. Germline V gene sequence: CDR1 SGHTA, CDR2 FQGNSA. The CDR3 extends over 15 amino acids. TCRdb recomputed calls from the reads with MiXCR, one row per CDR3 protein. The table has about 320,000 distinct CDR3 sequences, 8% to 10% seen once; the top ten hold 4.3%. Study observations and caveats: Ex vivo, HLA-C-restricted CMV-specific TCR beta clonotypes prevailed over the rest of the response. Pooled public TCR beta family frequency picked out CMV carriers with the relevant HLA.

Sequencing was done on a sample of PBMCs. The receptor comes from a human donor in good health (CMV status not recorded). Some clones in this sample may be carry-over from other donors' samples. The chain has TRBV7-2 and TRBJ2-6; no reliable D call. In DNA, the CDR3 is TGTGCCAGCAGCTTGCAGGACTCTGGGGCCAACGTCCTGACTTTC. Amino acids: CASSLQDSGANVLTF.